This paragraph covers one T cell receptor beta chain sequence. This sample is part of a study of control samples from healthy donors and cancer patients. Using immunoSEQ multiplex PCR, the repertoire was profiled, and TCRdb retains in-frame clones only, with some absent. Found here are approximately 140,000 clones, 90% to 95% of them singletons; the top ten hold 5% to 7%. CDR3 length equals 15 residues. V was clipped by 2 bases and J by 3 bases, with 11 bases between them. Germline CDR1 reads MGHRA; CDR2 reads YSYEKL. This TCR came from a man aged 18 to 30 in good health. Sequenced sample: blood. The rearrangement joins TRBV4-1 to TRBJ2-1; D remains ambiguous. The DNA of the CDR3 is TGCGCCAGCAGCCAATGGGCGAATAACTACAATGAGCAGTTCTTC. Residues: CASSQWANNYNEQFF.